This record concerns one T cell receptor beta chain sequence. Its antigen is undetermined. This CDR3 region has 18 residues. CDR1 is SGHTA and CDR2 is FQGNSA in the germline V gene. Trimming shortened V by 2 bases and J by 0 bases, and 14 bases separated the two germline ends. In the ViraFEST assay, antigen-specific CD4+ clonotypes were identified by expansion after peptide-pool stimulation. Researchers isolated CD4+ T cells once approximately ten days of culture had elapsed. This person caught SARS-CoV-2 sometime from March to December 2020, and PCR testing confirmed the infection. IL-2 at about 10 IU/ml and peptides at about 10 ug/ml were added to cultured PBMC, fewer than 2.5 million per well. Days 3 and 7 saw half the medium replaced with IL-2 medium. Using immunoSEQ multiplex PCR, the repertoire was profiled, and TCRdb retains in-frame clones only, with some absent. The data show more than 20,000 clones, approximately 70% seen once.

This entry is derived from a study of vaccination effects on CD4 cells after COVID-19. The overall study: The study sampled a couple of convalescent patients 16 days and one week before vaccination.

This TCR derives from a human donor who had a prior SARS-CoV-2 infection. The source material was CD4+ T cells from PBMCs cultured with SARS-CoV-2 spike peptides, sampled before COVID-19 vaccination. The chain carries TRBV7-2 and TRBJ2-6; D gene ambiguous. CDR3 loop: CASSLQRSRLSGANVLTF. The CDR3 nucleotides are TGTGCCAGCAGCTTACAGAGGTCCCGCCTCTCTGGGGCCAACGTCCTGACTTTC. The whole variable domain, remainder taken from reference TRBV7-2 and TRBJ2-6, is GAGVSQSPSNKVTEKGKDVELRCDPISGHTALYWYRQSLGQGLEFLIYFQGNSAPDKSGLPSDRFSAERTGGSVSTLTIQRTQQEDSAVYLCASSLQRSRLSGANVLTFGAGSRLTVL.